The clone carrying this T cell receptor beta chain was recorded a few times. They got blood RNA out of unsorted whole blood and also pulled out germline DNA. This sample is drawn from a study of tumor-infiltrating lymphocytes in primary liver carcinoma. Study-wide background: Those enrolled were patients of both sexes, who were aged 30 to 69 years.

The researchers produced TCR beta cDNA from roughly 500 ng total RNA with a constant-region primer. Libraries covering TCR beta were generated through three nested multiplex PCR rounds (using a slightly modified ARM-PCR). The opening two PCR rounds, about 10 cycles each, paired TRBV1-TRBV30 forward primers with a C-beta reverse primer. TCRdb re-analysed the multiplex PCR reads in MiXCR, keeping a single row per CDR3 protein. This sample carries about 310,000 distinct CDR3 sequences, approximately 58% of them seen once, and the ten largest clones take approximately 15%. Looked up from germline, CDR1 is SGHNT and CDR2 is YYREEE (reference sequence). The CDR3 is 13 amino acids. Deletions cut 2 bases from V and 7 bases from J, with 13 bases between.

The chain combines TRBV5-4 with TRBJ2-7; tentatively, D is TRBD2 (5 bases). Sample: peripheral blood. This clonotype was sampled from a woman in her 30s with primary liver carcinoma and hepatitis B virus infection. The CDR3, as DNA: TGTGCCAGCAGCTTCGACCCACGAGGGGAGCAGTACTTC. This sequence encodes CASSFDPRGEQYF.